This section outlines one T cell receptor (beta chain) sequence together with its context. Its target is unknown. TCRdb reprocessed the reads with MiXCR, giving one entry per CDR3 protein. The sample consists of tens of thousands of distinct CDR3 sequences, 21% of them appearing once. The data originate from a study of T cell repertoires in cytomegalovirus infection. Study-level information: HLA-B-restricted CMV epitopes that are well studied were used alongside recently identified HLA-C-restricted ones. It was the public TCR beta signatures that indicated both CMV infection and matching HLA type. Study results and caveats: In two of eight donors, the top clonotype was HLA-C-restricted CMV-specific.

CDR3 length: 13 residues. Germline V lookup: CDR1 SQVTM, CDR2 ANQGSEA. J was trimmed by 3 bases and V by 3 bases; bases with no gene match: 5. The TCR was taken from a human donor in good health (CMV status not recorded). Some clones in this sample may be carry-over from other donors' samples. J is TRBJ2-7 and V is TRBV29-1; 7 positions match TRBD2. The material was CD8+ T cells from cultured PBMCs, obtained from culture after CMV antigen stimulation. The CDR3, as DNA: TGCAGCGTTGAGGTAGCGGGCAACTACGAGCAGTACTTC. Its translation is CSVEVAGNYEQYF.